A single sample gave rise to the 30 T cell receptor beta chains below, sequenced in a study of blood T cell repertoires in COVID-19. Data came from immunoSEQ multiplex PCR; TCRdb stores just in-frame clones and leaves some out. The sample has more than 200,000 clones, around four fifths seen once. What was sequenced was peripheral blood. These TCRs come from a man in his 60s with acute or convalescent COVID-19.

The chain carries TRBV10-2 and TRBJ2-1; tentatively, D is TRBD1 (5 bases). V was pared by 3 bases and J by 3 bases, with 12 bases between. The CDR3 runs 15 residues. Germline CDR1 reads WSHSY; CDR2 reads SAAADI. The CDR3 loop reads CASSDAGMVYNEQFF. CDR3 nucleotides: TGCGCCAGCAGTGATGCAGGGATGGTCTACAATGAGCAGTTCTTC.

The V and J genes are TRBV6-5 and TRBJ2-5; the match to TRBD1 covers 9 bases. The CDR3 has 14 residues. J was trimmed by 6 bases and V by 5 bases; bases with no gene match: 7. CDR1 is MNHEY, CDR2 SVGAGI, per germline. The CDR3 bases are TGTGCCAGCAGTAGTACAGGGGGCAGAAAGACCCAGTACTTC. Translation gives CASSSTGGRKTQYF.

The chain uses TRBV3-1 (or the pseudogene TRBV3-2) and TRBJ2-1; D might be TRBD1 (6 bases). Trimming stripped 1 base from V and 9 bases from J, with 13 bases between. From germline, CDR1 is LGHDT and CDR2 YNNKEL (reference sequence). This CDR3 region has 14 residues. The chain's CDR3 is CASSQGGPTTEQFF. The DNA of the CDR3 is TGTGCCAGCAGCCAAGGGGGGCCGACGACTGAGCAGTTCTTC.

The chain joins TRBV7-3 to TRBJ2-5; 8 nucleotides agree with TRBD2. The CDR3 totals 15 residues. V lost 4 bases to trimming and J lost 1 base; unmatched junction nucleotides: 5. Germline values: CDR1 SGHTA, CDR2 FQGTGA. The CDR3 loop is CASSSTTSGQETQYF. The CDR3 bases are TGTGCCAGCAGCTCAACCACTAGCGGCCAAGAGACCCAGTACTTC.

This clone was found a few times. This chain links TRBV5-4 with TRBJ2-7, with 14 nucleotides matching TRBD2. CDR1 is SGHNT and CDR2 is YYREEE in the germline V gene (reference sequence). The CDR3 is made up of 17 amino acids. The trim removed 4 bases at V and 4 bases at J, leaving 10 bases unmatched. In DNA form, the CDR3 reads TGTGCCAGCAGCGGGGGTGGGACTAGCGGGAGAAGGTACGAGCAGTACTTC. Its translation: CASSGGGTSGRRYEQYF.

This chain joins TRBV27 and TRBJ2-7, with 15 bases lining up with TRBD2. With 3 bases clipped from V and 4 bases from J, the junction kept 7 bases outside the gene matches. Germline V CDR1 and CDR2: MNHEY, SMNVEV (reference sequence). The CDR3 totals 17 residues. As DNA, the CDR3 is TGTGCCAGCAGTTTCCGGACTAGCGGGAGGGCGTTGTACGAGCAGTACTTC. Its protein product is CASSFRTSGRALYEQYF.

J is TRBJ1-5 and V is TRBV6-2 or TRBV6-3; possibly TRBD1 for D (5 bases). V lost 4 bases to trimming and J lost 0 bases, with 13 bases between them. The CDR3 extends over 16 amino acids. Germline CDR1 is MNHEY and CDR2 is SVGEGT. The DNA for the CDR3 is TGTGCCAGCAGTTGGGCGGGGGGATATAGCAATCAGCCCCAGCATTTT. It yields the protein CASSWAGGYSNQPQHF.

The V gene is TRBV19, the J gene TRBJ2-4; D is perhaps TRBD2 (5 bases). The CDR3 runs 13 residues. Trimming pared 4 bases from V and 9 bases from J, leaving 13 bases between. The germline V gene encodes CDR1 LNHDA and CDR2 SQIVND (reference sequence). In nucleotides, the CDR3 is TGTGCCAGTAGTACCGGACTGGGTAGCATTCAGTACTTC. This gives the protein CASSTGLGSIQYF.

The rearrangement uses TRBV25-1 and TRBJ2-1; 7 positions agree with TRBD1. CDR3 size: 16 residues. In germline, CDR1 is MGHDK, CDR2 SYGVNS. Germline trimming cut 3 bases from V and 6 bases from J; bases unmatched to any gene: 11. The CDR3: CASSDLRGTVFNEQFF. In DNA form, the CDR3 reads TGTGCCAGCAGTGACCTTCGAGGGACAGTCTTCAATGAGCAGTTCTTC.

The genes are TRBV29-1 and TRBJ2-1; the D is unclear. From germline, CDR1 is SQVTM and CDR2 ANQGSEA. V was cut by 1 base and J by 2 bases, with 15 bases left in between. The CDR3 runs to 16 residues. CDR3 coding DNA: TGCAGCGTTGAAGCGCCTAGTCGGCAGACCTACAATGAGCAGTTCTTC. This encodes CSVEAPSRQTYNEQFF.

This chain joins TRBV9 and TRBJ2-1; D ambiguous. The V end was cut by 4 bases, the J end by 5 bases, with 13 bases between. This CDR3 contains 14 residues. Germline lookup yields CDR1 SGDLS and CDR2 YYNGEE. Here the CDR3 DNA reads TGTGCCAGCAGCCCTGCGTCGGGTGACAATGAGCAGTTCTTC. This encodes CASSPASGDNEQFF.

V is TRBV27 and J is TRBJ2-7; TRBD1 matches at 10 bases. V lost 4 bases and J lost 6; bases outside the gene matches: 9. Germline-derived CDR1 and CDR2 are MNHEY and SMNVEV (reference sequence). CDR3 length equals 15 residues. The CDR3 spells CASSSGDRGIGEQYF. CDR3 in DNA: TGTGCCAGCAGTTCAGGGGACAGGGGAATTGGCGAGCAGTACTTC.

The V and J genes are TRBV6-4 and TRBJ1-5; D gene ambiguous. Germline V gives CDR1 MRHNA, CDR2 SNTAGT. The CDR3 runs to 14 residues. V shed 6 bases and J shed 6 bases, with 15 bases lying between them. This CDR3 is CASRITEGSQPQHF. The CDR3 nucleotides are TGTGCCAGCAGAATTACTGAGGGCAGTCAGCCCCAGCATTTT.

The V gene is TRBV4-3, the J gene TRBJ1-5; a possible D gene is TRBD1 (6 bases). V lost 0 bases to trimming and J lost 6 bases, with 12 bases between them. The germline gives CDR1 LGHNA, CDR2 YSLEER. There are 15 residues in the CDR3. The CDR3 DNA reads TGCGCCAGCAGCCAAGAAACCAGGGGACCTCAGCCCCAGCATTTT. This codes for CASSQETRGPQPQHF.

This clone was seen a single time. This chain joins TRBV5-6 and TRBJ2-2; 9 nucleotides agree with TRBD1. The germline V gene encodes CDR1 SGHDT and CDR2 YYEEEE. The CDR3 contains 15 residues. V was pared by 4 bases and J by 2 bases, with 3 bases of the junction left unmatched. Here the CDR3 reads CASSTGQGNTGELFF. In DNA, the CDR3 is TGTGCCAGCAGCACGGGACAGGGTAACACCGGGGAGCTGTTTTTT.

This clone was detected only once. In the same sample, other DNA sequences code for this CDR3. The rearrangement joins TRBV29-1 to TRBJ2-5, with 7 bases lining up with TRBD1. V gave up 5 bases and J gave up 2 bases; unmatched junction bases: 8. In germline, CDR1 is SQVTM, CDR2 ANQGSEA. This CDR3 comprises 14 residues. This CDR3 is CSVSRDRVQETQYF. The CDR3, as DNA: TGCAGCGTTAGCCGGGACAGAGTGCAAGAGACCCAGTACTTC.

The V gene is TRBV6-5, the J gene TRBJ2-4; maybe TRBD2 (5 bases). The CDR3 is 13 amino acids. Germline-derived CDR1 and CDR2 are MNHEY and SVGAGI. The ends were cut back, 5 bases at V and 1 base at J, with 6 bases in the middle. In DNA, the CDR3 is TGTGCCAGCAGTCCTAGCGCCAAAAACATTCAGTACTTC. Its protein product is CASSPSAKNIQYF.

This rearrangement joins TRBV7-9 to TRBJ1-2; TRBD1 might be the D (5 bases). The CDR3 is 13 amino acids. V was cut by 3 bases and J by 2 bases, with 7 bases left in between. Germline V lookup: CDR1 SEHNR, CDR2 FQNEAQ (reference sequence). In DNA form, the CDR3 reads TGTGCCAGCAGCTTTCCAGGGAACTATGGCTACACCTTC. This codes for CASSFPGNYGYTF.

This clone was detected once. V is TRBV18 and J is TRBJ2-1; the D gene is possibly TRBD2 (5 bases). This CDR3 comprises 14 residues. Trimming took 2 bases from V and 9 from J, leaving 14 bases between them. Germline V gene sequence: CDR1 KGHSH, CDR2 LQKENI. CDR3 nucleotides: TGTGCCAGCTCACCAAGTTTAAGGGCGGGTGAGCAGTTCTTC. It is translated as CASSPSLRAGEQFF.

The chain employs TRBV28 and TRBJ2-7, with D tentatively TRBD2 (6 bases). CDR3 length equals 16 residues. Germline V gene data show CDR1 as MDHEN and CDR2 as SYDVKM. V was trimmed by 3 bases and J by 3 bases, leaving 18 bases between them. Here the CDR3 DNA reads TGTGCCAGCAGTTTCTCGGGCCAGGGAGGCTTCTACGAGCAGTACTTC. Translating it yields CASSFSGQGGFYEQYF.

The sample holds a few counts of this clone. V and J are TRBV24-1 and TRBJ2-1; tentative D call: TRBD1 (6 bases). The CDR3 has 9 amino acids. V shed 12 bases and J shed 12 bases, with 11 bases lying between them. Germline V CDR1 and CDR2: KGHDR, SFDVKD. The CDR3 coding sequence is TGTGCCTCACCACAGGGGCAGTTCTTC. Residues: CASPQGQFF.

This chain joins TRBV30 and TRBJ1-4; D possibly corresponds to TRBD1 (6 bases). The V gene's germline CDR1 is GTSNPN and CDR2 SVGIG (reference sequence). The CDR3 covers 14 residues. Trimming pared 0 bases from V and 8 bases from J, leaving 13 bases between. The chain's CDR3 is CAWSVRGGIEKLFF. The CDR3 nucleotides are TGTGCCTGGAGTGTCCGAGGGGGTATCGAAAAACTGTTTTTT.

This chain uses TRBV11-1 with TRBJ1-4; 8 nucleotides line up with TRBD1. V was clipped by 7 bases and J by 0 bases; unmatched bases: 1. Germline V CDR1 and CDR2: SGHAT, FQDESV (reference sequence). CDR3 size: 14 residues. The CDR3 DNA reads as TGTGCCAGCAAACAGGGGGCAACTAATGAAAAACTGTTTTTT. It codes for CASKQGATNEKLFF. Looking up the rest from reference TRBV11-1 and TRBJ1-4 gives the full variable domain: EAEVAQSPRYKITEKSQAVAFWCDPISGHATLYWYRQILGQGPELLVQFQDESVVDDSQLPKDRFSAERLKGVDSTLKIQPAELGDSAMYLCASKQGATNEKLFFGSGTQLSVL.

The rearrangement links TRBV6-5 to TRBJ1-5; 7 bases agree with TRBD1. Germline V CDR1 and CDR2: MNHEY, SVGAGI. Trimming cost V 4 bases and J 4 bases; bases outside gene matches: 4. The CDR3 length is 14 residues. The CDR3 region is CASSLHRGNQPQHF. In DNA, the CDR3 is TGTGCCAGCAGTTTGCACAGGGGAAATCAGCCCCAGCATTTT.

The genes are TRBV5-1 and TRBJ1-4, with no clear D. CDR1 SGHRS and CDR2 YFSETQ come from the germline V gene. V lost 5 bases to trimming and J lost 4 bases, with 21 bases between them. The CDR3 runs to 17 residues. The CDR3 sequence is CASRSGSMNGYNEKLFF. As DNA, the CDR3 is TGCGCCAGCAGGTCGGGGTCGATGAATGGTTATAATGAAAAACTGTTTTTT.

This clone was recorded a few times. The gene calls are TRBV28 and TRBJ1-1; D is unresolved. V was pared by 9 bases and J by 1 base, with 9 bases between. Germline V gene data show CDR1 as MDHEN and CDR2 as SYDVKM. The CDR3 is 12 residues long. The CDR3 is CASGEGNTEAFF. CDR3 in DNA: TGTGCCAGTGGGGAGGGGAACACTGAAGCTTTCTTT.

This chain joins TRBV28 and TRBJ2-7, with a tentative D call TRBD1 (5 bases). Germline CDR1 MDHEN, CDR2 SYDVKM. Trimming removed 5 bases at V and 3 bases at J, with 26 bases between. The CDR3 consists of 18 residues. For the CDR3, the DNA is TGTGCCAGCAGTACAACCAAAGGTGACAGTTTGAAATTCTACGAGCAGTACTTC. Amino acids: CASSTTKGDSLKFYEQYF.

The chain has TRBV5-8 and TRBJ2-1; no definite D call. Germline loops: CDR1 SGHTS, CDR2 YDEGEE. V dropped 0 bases and J dropped 4 bases, with 2 bases sitting between them. CDR3 length: 12 amino acids. The CDR3 sequence: CASSLAYNEQFF. The CDR3 coding sequence is TGTGCCAGCAGCTTGGCGTACAATGAGCAGTTCTTC.

This sequence joins TRBV3-1 (or the pseudogene TRBV3-2) and TRBJ2-7; D perhaps matches TRBD1 (7 bases). CDR3 length equals 14 residues. Germline V CDR1 and CDR2: LGHDT, YNNKEL (reference sequence). V was trimmed by 3 bases and J by 7 bases, leaving 16 bases between them. The CDR3 DNA reads TGTGCCAGCAGCCATGCGGGACAGCCTGGTGAGCAGTACTTC. This codes for CASSHAGQPGEQYF.

The rearrangement joins TRBV11-3 to TRBJ2-3; 8 positions agree with TRBD2. Germline CDR1 reads SGHNT; CDR2 reads YENEEA. This CDR3 contains 15 residues. With 0 bases clipped from V and 8 bases from J, the junction kept 7 bases outside the gene matches. The CDR3 loop is CASSLDGTRGATQYF. In nucleotides, the CDR3 is TGTGCCAGCAGCTTAGATGGGACGCGGGGGGCTACGCAGTATTTT.